This T cell receptor beta chain comes out of a study of CD8 T cells in ankylosing spondylitis. Using quantitative 5'-RACE with molecular barcodes, the authors made TCR beta libraries. MiXCR was run by TCRdb on the 5' RACE reads, yielding one entry per CDR3 protein. This table holds 470,000 or so distinct CDR3 sequences, 25% to 30% found once. Trimming at V came to 6 bases and at J to 7 bases, leaving 15 bases not matched to a gene. Germline lookup yields CDR1 DFQATT and CDR2 SNEGSKA (reference sequence). This CDR3 has 15 residues. Overall study results and limits: Apparently characteristic of ankylosing spondylitis blood was a TCR beta motif (eight highly homologous variants). Disease-linked clones reportedly showed significant enrichment in matched ankylosing spondylitis synovial fluid. Peripheral blood held disease-linked clones only at relatively low frequency, and these were CD8+.

This clonotype was picked up a small number of times. Its antigen remains unidentified. This TCR was sampled from a male donor with ankylosing spondylitis. Sequencing was performed on blood, either unsorted or a sorted T cell fraction (not recorded which). The chain carries TRBV20-1 and TRBJ2-1; 7 bases map to TRBD2. The chain's CDR3 is CSAGYREVGYNEQFF. In DNA, the CDR3 is TGCAGTGCGGGATATCGGGAGGTTGGGTATAATGAGCAGTTCTTC.